This T cell receptor (beta chain) was retrieved from a study of T cell responses to AZD1222 COVID-19 vaccine. Points from the study as a whole: Sampled repertoires all dated from after the peak T cell response. Spike as a whole was targeted by vaccine-associated CD4 TCRs, dominant at 160-218 and 743-854.

This clone has more than one count but fewer than ten. The antigen remains unidentified. This CDR3 spans 17 amino acids. Germline V gene lookup returns CDR1 ENHRY and CDR2 SYGVKD. V was clipped by 3 bases and J by 7 bases, with 22 bases between them. The protocol was immunoSEQ multiplex PCR, while the TCRdb copy is restricted to in-frame clones and leaves out a portion. The top ten clones hold about 17% of a sample with over 100,000 clones, approximately 81% of them seen once. This clonotype was obtained from an adult in good health. The chain couples TRBV10-3 to TRBJ2-1; tentatively, D is TRBD1 or TRBD2 (6 bases each). Source: peripheral blood, taken on day 0 of AZD1222 vaccination. The CDR3 DNA is TGTGCCATCAGTGAACGGTCGGGGGCCCAGAGGGGGAATGAGCAGTTCTTC. Translating gives CAISERSGAQRGNEQFF.